These 6 T cell receptor beta chains were all obtained from the same sample, sequenced in a study of monozygotic twins with inflammatory bowel disease. Reanalyzing the 5' RACE reads, TCRdb keeps one entry per CDR3 protein, without DNA. The repertoire shows about 380,000 distinct CDR3 sequences; the top ten hold 2.6%. Input material: blood. These receptors all stem from a human donor with ulcerative colitis or Crohn's disease, or a healthy co-twin of an affected twin (not recorded which).

The chain links TRBV25-1 to TRBJ2-1. This CDR3 spans 16 amino acids. Per the germline V gene, CDR1 is MGHDK and CDR2 is SYGVNS. The CDR3 spells CASSVKWGSSYNEQFF.

This rearrangement joins TRBV6-5 to TRBJ2-6. Germline CDR1 and CDR2: MNHEY and SVGAGI. The CDR3 consists of 17 residues. The CDR3: CASSYGMKNSGANVLTF.

The chain has TRBV20-1 and TRBJ2-7; TCRdb's D call of TRBD1 is untestable without DNA. Germline assignment: CDR1 DFQATT and CDR2 SNEGSKA (reference sequence). The CDR3 covers 13 residues. CDR3 sequence reads: CSAKIDRDYEQYF.

V and J are TRBV7-2 and TRBJ2-2. CDR3 length: 13 amino acids. Germline values: CDR1 SGHTA, CDR2 FQGNSA. The CDR3 here is CASSYGNTGELFF.

The V and J genes are TRBV4-1 and TRBJ2-5; TCRdb returns TRBD2, unconfirmable since there is no DNA. This CDR3 comprises 14 residues. Germline V CDR1 and CDR2: MGHRA, YSYEKL. The CDR3 here is CASSRGGFEETQYF.

The chain joins TRBV6-2 or TRBV6-3 to TRBJ2-7; the TCRdb call, TRBD2, lacks DNA for checking. The CDR3 is 17 residues long. Looked up from germline, CDR1 is MNHEY and CDR2 is SVGEGT. The CDR3: CASSPSLWRGDSYEQYF.